This T cell receptor beta chain appears in the sequencing data of a study of cytomegalovirus exposure and HLA in healthy donors. The PCR contained 60 Vbeta and 13 Jbeta primers. Generated by immunoSEQ multiplex PCR, the TCRdb table keeps only in-frame clones and is missing some. The sample has approximately 87,000 clones; roughly 86% are singletons. Whole-study findings and limits: For presence/absence analyses, sequencing depth was assumed to be roughly uniform across donors.

This CDR3 is 14 amino acids long. Looked up from germline, CDR1 is MNHNS and CDR2 is SASEGT. Deletions cut 7 bases from V and 0 bases from J, with 10 bases between. Note on this clone: Its target is not known.

The V call is TRBV6-1, the J call TRBJ1-5; weak D call: TRBD1 (5 bases). The origin of this receptor is a young woman in good health and CMV-seropositive. What was sequenced was PBMCs. The CDR3 nucleotides read TGTGCCAGCATTGGCAGGGTTAGCAATCAGCCCCAGCATTTT. Translating it yields CASIGRVSNQPQHF.